The rows below give T cell receptor beta chains drawn from one sample of a study of spatial heterogeneity in lung cancer. MiXCR, run by TCRdb on the 5' RACE reads, gives a single entry per CDR3 protein. The table lists under 30,000 distinct CDR3 sequences, 6% of them singletons. The sequenced sample was PBMCs, obtained at follow-up. All receptors derive from a male donor with early-stage non-small cell lung cancer. The conserved cysteine and the conserved F or W are not part of the CDR3 here. The order of the fields is V gene, CDR3 protein.

v_gene: TRBV7-2; CDR3aa: ASSSSGGPTDTQY
v_gene: TRBV7-2; CDR3aa: ASSLVERGYT
v_gene: TRBV7-8; CDR3aa: ASSLQEQGWTEAF
v_gene: TRBV7-3; CDR3aa: ASSSPLLAVHPYEQY
v_gene: TRBV5-1; CDR3aa: ASSSGLLAKNIQY
v_gene: TRBV12-3/TRBV12-4; CDR3aa: ASSRNRASRQNEQF
v_gene: TRBV6-2/TRBV6-3; CDR3aa: ATLPASGFWYEQY
v_gene: TRBV4-3; CDR3aa: ASSQERTGGLFNYGYT
v_gene: TRBV20-1; CDR3aa: SACATGQPNTEAF
v_gene: TRBV7-8; CDR3aa: ASSLGLGNSPLH
v_gene: TRBV9; CDR3aa: ASSVSPVGETQY
v_gene: TRBV6-2/TRBV6-3; CDR3aa: ASGNTEAF
v_gene: TRBV12-3/TRBV12-4; CDR3aa: ASSLAALLGNTIY
v_gene: TRBV27; CDR3aa: ASSSAIRNTIY
v_gene: TRBV6-4; CDR3aa: ASRQDSNQPQH
v_gene: TRBV21-1; CDR3aa: ASSKRADQETQY
v_gene: TRBV20-1; CDR3aa: RVNTHGT
v_gene: TRBV7-2; CDR3aa: ASSLSGQNTGYGYT
v_gene: TRBV20-1; CDR3aa: SAKTRQGNQPQH
v_gene: TRBV5-1; CDR3aa: ASSFLTGERLQY
v_gene: TRBV10-3; CDR3aa: AISSLGDTEAF
v_gene: TRBV2; CDR3aa: ASSADRPRGGNEQF
v_gene: TRBV30; CDR3aa: AWTGTSGYNEQF
v_gene: TRBV6-2/TRBV6-3; CDR3aa: ASSYDGANSPLH
v_gene: TRBV2; CDR3aa: ASSESQGRLDTQY
v_gene: TRBV7-2; CDR3aa: ASSPKQRGPNGYT
v_gene: TRBV7-2; CDR3aa: ASTLEGNEKLF
v_gene: TRBV7-6; CDR3aa: ASSPGRGSLYSNQPQH